This TCR beta chain stems from a study of blood T cell repertoires in COVID-19. Study-level background: From T cells, B-cell-depleted T cells, or PBMCs came the material, which was cDNA or gDNA.

Enrolment of Seattle patients took place during active infection, and they were followed longitudinally. Authors' data handling: Amplification of reference gene primers provided the estimated nucleated cell counts. Method: immunoSEQ multiplex PCR; TCRdb's copy keeps in-frame clones and lacks some. Clonal size and the V and J genes are those of that table, whereas D and trimming came from the DNA. The repertoire holds roughly 120,000 clones, more than 80% seen once, with around 3% in the top ten. The source is a woman of 80 years or more with COVID-19, enrolled during active disease. Sequencing was carried out using peripheral blood.

The CDR3 region is CASSAHERSYEQYF. As DNA, the CDR3 is TGTGCCAGCAGCGCGCATGAGCGGTCCTACGAGCAGTACTTC. The chain couples TRBV7-3 to TRBJ2-7; maybe TRBD2 (5 bases). The CDR3 runs to 14 residues. With 5 bases removed from V and 1 base from J, the gap between germline ends came to 12 bases. CDR1 is SGHTA, CDR2 FQGTGA, per germline.